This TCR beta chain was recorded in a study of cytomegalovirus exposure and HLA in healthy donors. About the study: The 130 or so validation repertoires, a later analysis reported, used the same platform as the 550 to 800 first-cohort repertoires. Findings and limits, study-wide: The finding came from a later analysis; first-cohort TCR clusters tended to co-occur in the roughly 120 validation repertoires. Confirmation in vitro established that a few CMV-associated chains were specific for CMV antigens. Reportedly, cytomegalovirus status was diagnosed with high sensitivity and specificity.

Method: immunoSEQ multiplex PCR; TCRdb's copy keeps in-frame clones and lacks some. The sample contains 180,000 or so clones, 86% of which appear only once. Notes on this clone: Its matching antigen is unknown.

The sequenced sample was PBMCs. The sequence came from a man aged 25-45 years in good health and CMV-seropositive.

The CDR3 DNA reads as TGTGCCAGCGTAAAGGGGGGGACAGATACGCAGTATTTT. Encoded protein: CASVKGGTDTQYF. The gene calls are TRBV6-5 and TRBJ2-3, with D perhaps TRBD2 (7 bases). With 8 bases removed from V and 3 bases from J, the gap between germline ends came to 12 bases. Germline V CDR1 and CDR2: MNHEY, SVGAGI. This CDR3 is built from 13 residues.